The present TCR beta chain was sequenced within a study of blood T cell repertoires in COVID-19 (dated by TCRdb to 2020 to 2021). Regarding the research as a whole: Samples from collaborators originated in the United States, Italy and Spain and spanned both the acute and convalescent phases of COVID-19. The material from the prospective study consisted of cDNA or gDNA derived from T cells, B-cell-depleted T cells, or PBMCs. Deeply sampled blood TCRbeta repertoires from subjects exposed to, actively infected with, or recovered from COVID-19 were included in the dataset. The repertoires were released in a freely available public database meant as a resource for research on the immune response to SARS-CoV-2. The samples were drawn from two sources: the first 160 participants of the ongoing ImmuneRACE study, and fewer than 1,500 subjects contributed by 6 global collaborators. The sample metadata nearly always contained a de-identified subject ID, COVID-19 status, age in years and sex. Where available, HLA class I and class II types were taken from metadata supplied by the sample provider and were not determined by assay-based typing. Beyond this particular receptor, the publication reports: The quantity of clinical and demographic metadata differed by source and by participant and was supplied without curation.

Whole blood was collected in K2EDTA tubes by collaborating institutions according to the institutions' own protocols. For TCRbeta analysis, collaborator samples were shipped as frozen whole blood, as isolated PBMCs, or as DNA extracted from either sample type. The immunoSEQ Assay, a bias-controlled multiplex PCR, was used to amplify TCRbeta CDR3 regions from genomic DNA. The study's processing was this. The number of nucleated cells in each sample was estimated from the amplification of reference gene primers within the assay. To quantify the absolute abundance of each unique TCRbeta CDR3 rearrangement, sequence reads were collapsed and filtered. Productive Simpson clonality was computed per sample as the square root of Simpson's diversity index over productive rearrangements. TCRdb obtained this table from immuneACCESS and retained in-frame rearrangements with V and J assigned. These tables miss some clones; where compared with another copy, unresolved V genes account for less than half of the shortfall, and the remainder is unexplained. V and J calls and clone size are as listed in that table; D and trimming were resolved from the DNA. Within this sample are under 300,000 clones, with around 81% of them counted one time only. Around 6.5% of the sample is taken by the ten largest.

Comment on this clone: Its specific antigen is unknown. Base qualities were left out, and no much larger clone turns up one base away.

Inclusive of the bounding cysteine and phenylalanine, the CDR3 is 15 residues long. Of the read, only the CDR3 DNA is kept; its 45 bases are in frame from base 1. Trimming accounts for 5 bases at V and 2 bases at J, while the number of junction bases matched to no gene is 5. The germline V gene (reference sequence) gives CDR1 as LNHDA and CDR2 as SQIVND. The source is a woman aged 55-75 years with active or convalescent COVID-19. The V and J segments used are TRBV19 and TRBJ2-1, and TRBD1 matches 8 of the central bases. The sample consisted of peripheral blood. The nucleotides read TGTGCCAGTAGTGTTGGACAGGGCGCCTACAATGAGCAGTTCTTC. It translates to CASSVGQGAYNEQFF.